This TCR beta chain was captured in a study of CD8 T cells in ankylosing spondylitis. Findings and caveats of the study: Relatively rare in peripheral blood, disease-linked clones were also CD8+.

TCRdb re-called the 5' RACE reads through MiXCR, storing one row per CDR3 protein. The sample holds tens of thousands of distinct CDR3 sequences, about 15% seen once. Trimming took off 4 bases at V and 5 bases at J, with 8 bases between the two ends. Germline CDR1 reads SGHTA; CDR2 reads FQGNSA. The CDR3 loop spans 13 amino acids. About this clonotype itself: As yet, its antigen is unknown.

Sequenced: blood. This receptor was identified in a male donor with ankylosing spondylitis or in good health (not recorded which). The chain combines TRBV7-2 with TRBJ1-4, with unresolved D. CDR3 residues: CASSSQTNEKLFF. Written as DNA, the CDR3 is TGTGCCAGCAGCTCCCAGACAAATGAAAAACTGTTTTTT.